The source of this TCR beta chain is a study of blood T cell repertoires in COVID-19 (dated by TCRdb to 2020 to 2021). Regarding the research as a whole: The collaborator samples originated in the United States, Italy and Spain and spanned the acute and convalescent phases of COVID-19. The prospective study material was composed of cDNA or gDNA derived from T cells, B-cell-depleted T cells, or PBMCs. Deeply sampled blood TCRbeta repertoires from subjects exposed to, actively infected with, or recovered from COVID-19 were included in the dataset. The repertoires were made available in a free public database intended to serve as a resource for research on the immune response to SARS-CoV-2. The samples were drawn from the first 160 participants of the ongoing ImmuneRACE study and from over 950 subjects provided by 6 global collaborators. The sample metadata nearly always contained a de-identified subject ID, COVID-19 status, age in years and sex. Where available, HLA class I and class II types were obtained from metadata supplied by the sample provider rather than from assay-based typing. Results and caveats for the whole study, not just this receptor: The amount of clinical and demographic metadata varied by source and participant and was provided uncurated.

TCRbeta CDR3 regions were amplified from genomic DNA by means of the immunoSEQ Assay, a bias-controlled multiplex PCR. The published analysis was carried out like this. The number of nucleated cells in each sample was estimated by amplification of reference gene primers within the assay. To quantify the absolute abundance of each unique TCRbeta CDR3 rearrangement, sequence reads were collapsed and filtered. For each sample, productive Simpson clonality was calculated by taking the square root of Simpson's diversity index across productive rearrangements. Not all clones reach the TCRdb copy of this immuneACCESS table, which keeps in-frame sequences only. Checked studies attribute under half of the gap to unresolved V genes and leave the rest unexplained. V and J calls and clone size are given by that table; D and trimming were obtained from the DNA. The sample table shows 150,000 or so clones, and around four fifths are seen once. The ten largest make up 20% to 25% of the sample.

V ends up 2 bases short and J 6 bases short, with an unmatched junction base count of 10. CDR1 MNHEY and CDR2 SVGAGI are derived from the germline V gene. The CDR3 starts with the cysteine, ends with the phenylalanine, and has 15 residues. Only the CDR3 region is kept as DNA, spanning 45 bases read in frame from base 1. Whole blood was collected in K2EDTA tubes by collaborating institutions according to the institutions' own protocols. For TCRbeta analysis, collaborators shipped samples in one of three forms: frozen whole blood, isolated PBMCs, or DNA extracted from either of those sample types. This clone has a single count. Its antigen is not yet known. Base quality data are lacking; no much larger clone is found one base away.

The TCR comes from a woman of 80 years or more with acute or convalescent COVID-19. The chain uses TRBV6-5 and TRBJ2-7; 7 junctional bases match TRBD2. Material: peripheral blood. The CDR3 is CASSYGGSGLREQYF. The base sequence is TGTGCCAGCAGTTACGGCGGGAGTGGGTTGCGCGAGCAGTACTTC.